The T cell receptor beta chain under discussion was sequenced for a study of patients and donors after allogeneic stem cell transplantation (TCRdb year 2020). Comments on this clonotype: The antigen this receptor binds is unknown. No much larger clone is present one base from it, and per-base qualities are unavailable.

The library was made by RT-PCR. Sequenced on a NextSeq 550. TCRdb trimmed public reads at Q25 via fastp, called clones via MiXCR and kept in-frame beta chains. A single entry per CDR3 protein holds the most common genes and DNA from its merged rows. This sample holds more than 850,000 distinct CDR3 sequences; roughly 18% were observed only once. The biggest ten clones account for roughly 6.4% of the sample. According to the germline V gene (reference sequence), CDR1 reads GTSNPN and CDR2 reads SVGIG. V is reduced by 6 bases and J by 3 bases, leaving a spacing of 17 bases between them. Measured from the cysteine to the phenylalanine, the CDR3 is 14 residues long. The only DNA kept is the CDR3, 42 bases in frame from the first base.

This chain is built from TRBV30 and TRBJ1-1; matching of 5 bases hints at TRBD1 as the D gene. Sequencing was carried out using blood, either unsorted or a sorted T cell fraction (not recorded which). This receptor was taken from a human donor who was either an allogeneic HSCT recipient or a stem cell or donor lymphocyte infusion donor (not recorded which). It is not recorded whose cells these are; they may come from a transplant donor. The nucleotide sequence is TGTGCCTGCCATTCGCCAGGGAGCCACACTGAAGCTTTCTTT. Protein translation: CACHSPGSHTEAFF.